The 5 T cell receptor beta chains in this list originate from one sample, sequenced in a study of follicular helper T cells after annual influenza vaccination. Clones were read by immunoSEQ multiplex PCR, and TCRdb kept only the in-frame ones, dropping some. Of just over 8,500 clones listed, under 85% are singletons. Stated time point: 2013-2014 season, 7 days after vaccination. This material consisted of CXCR5+ CD38- circulating T follicular helper cells from blood, taken 7 days after influenza vaccination. Subset of the sample: circulating Tfh, non-naive CD4+CXCR5+PD-1+ (ICOS+CD38+ or ICOS-CD38-). The receptors derive from an adult who received the influenza vaccine.

The chain couples TRBV19 to TRBJ2-2, with a tentative D call TRBD1 (5 bases). The V and J ends lost 4 bases and 3 bases respectively, with 6 bases between them. CDR1 and CDR2 from the germline V gene are LNHDA and SQIVND (reference sequence). The CDR3 has 13 residues. The CDR3 DNA sequence: TGTGCCAGTAGTACAGGGCACACCGGGGAGCTGTTTTTT. Translating it yields CASSTGHTGELFF.

The chain joins TRBV19 to TRBJ1-5; TRBD1 is a possible D gene (5 bases). This CDR3 spans 14 amino acids. Germline V gene lookup returns CDR1 LNHDA and CDR2 SQIVND (reference sequence). V shed 4 bases and J shed 4 bases, with 11 bases lying between them. Here the CDR3 DNA reads TGTGCCAGTAGTACGGGGGAGAGAAATCAGCCCCAGCATTTT. The encoded protein is CASSTGERNQPQHF.

The chain couples TRBV28 to TRBJ2-7; D might be TRBD1 or TRBD2, each matching 6 bases. V shed 8 bases and J shed 2 bases, with 19 bases lying between them. Germline V gene data show CDR1 as MDHEN and CDR2 as SYDVKM. The CDR3 length is 15 residues. The CDR3 DNA sequence: TGTGCCAGCCTATACTCCGGGGGCAGAGCCTACGAGCAGTACTTC. Its translation is CASLYSGGRAYEQYF.

This sequence joins TRBV28 and TRBJ2-3; D uncertain. Germline V gene data show CDR1 as MDHEN and CDR2 as SYDVKM. The V end was cut by 1 base, the J end by 6 bases, with 11 bases between. The CDR3 spans 14 residues. The CDR3 DNA follows: TGTGCCAGCAGTTTATCGCCGACCATGGATACGCAGTATTTT. It encodes CASSLSPTMDTQYF. The full variable domain, rest sourced from reference TRBV28 and TRBJ2-3, is DVKVTQSSRYLVKRTGEKVFLECVQDMDHENMFWYRQDPGLGLRLIYFSYDVKMKEKGDIPEGYSVSREKKERFSLILESASTNQTSMYLCASSLSPTMDTQYFGPGTRLTVL.

V is TRBV6-5 and J is TRBJ1-1, with 9 bases aligning to TRBD1. This CDR3 spans 14 amino acids. Germline V gene lookup returns CDR1 MNHEY and CDR2 SVGAGI. V lost 2 bases and J lost 9; bases outside the gene matches: 7. CDR3 sequence: CASSYRTGETQAFF. Written as DNA, the CDR3 is TGTGCCAGCAGTTACAGGACAGGGGAGACTCAAGCTTTCTTT.